This T cell receptor (beta chain) was sequenced during a study of cytomegalovirus exposure and HLA in healthy donors. About this clone: Its specificity is unknown.

Study conclusions and caveats: When analyzed later, the rates of TCR association showed variation by HLA locus, with DRB1 the most and HLA-C the fewest. A later analysis reported that several of the most significant clusters appeared to be linked to common viral pathogens, among them Epstein-Barr virus.

This CDR3 is built from 14 residues. The germline CDR1 and CDR2 sequences are LNHDA and SQIVND (reference sequence). J lost 1 base, V lost 6 bases, and 4 bases had no gene match. Primers: 60 Vbeta forward and 13 Jbeta reverse. The assay was immunoSEQ multiplex PCR, and TCRdb's table has in-frame clones only and misses some. This listing includes 35,000 to 45,000 clones. The genes are TRBV19 and TRBJ2-7; 9 positions agree with TRBD2. The sample was PBMCs. The receptor was derived from a man in his forties or fifties in good health and CMV-seropositive. The CDR3 is CASRRLAASYEQYF. The CDR3 DNA reads TGTGCCAGTAGGAGACTAGCGGCTTCCTACGAGCAGTACTTC.